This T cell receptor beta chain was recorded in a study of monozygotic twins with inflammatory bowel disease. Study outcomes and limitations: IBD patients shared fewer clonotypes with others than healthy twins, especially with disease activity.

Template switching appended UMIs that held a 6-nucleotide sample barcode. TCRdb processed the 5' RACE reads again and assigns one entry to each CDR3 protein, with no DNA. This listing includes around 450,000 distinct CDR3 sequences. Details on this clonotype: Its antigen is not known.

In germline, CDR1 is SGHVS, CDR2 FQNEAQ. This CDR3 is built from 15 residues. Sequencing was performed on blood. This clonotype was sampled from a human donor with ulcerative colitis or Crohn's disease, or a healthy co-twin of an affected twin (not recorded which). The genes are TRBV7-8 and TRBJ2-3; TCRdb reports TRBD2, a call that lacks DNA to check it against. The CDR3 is CASSNGRAYTDTQYF. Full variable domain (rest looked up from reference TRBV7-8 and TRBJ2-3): GAGVSQSPRYKVAKRGQDVALRCDPISGHVSLFWYQQALGQGPEFLTYFQNEAQLDKSGLPSDRFFAERPEGSVSTLKIQRTQQEDSAVYLCASSNGRAYTDTQYFGPGTRLTVL.